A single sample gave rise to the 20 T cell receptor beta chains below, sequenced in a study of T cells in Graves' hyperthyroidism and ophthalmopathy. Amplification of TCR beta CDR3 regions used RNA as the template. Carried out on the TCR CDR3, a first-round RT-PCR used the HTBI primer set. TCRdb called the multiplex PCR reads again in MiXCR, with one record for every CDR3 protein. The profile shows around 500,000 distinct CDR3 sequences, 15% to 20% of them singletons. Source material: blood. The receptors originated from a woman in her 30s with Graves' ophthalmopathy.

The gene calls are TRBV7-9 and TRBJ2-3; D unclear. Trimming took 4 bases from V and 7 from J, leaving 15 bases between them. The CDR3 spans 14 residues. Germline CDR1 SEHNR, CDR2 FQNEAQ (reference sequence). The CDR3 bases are TGTGCCAGCAGCTATACCGGGTCACGGAATACGCAGTATTTT. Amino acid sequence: CASSYTGSRNTQYF. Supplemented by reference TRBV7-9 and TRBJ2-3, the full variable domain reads DTGVSQNPRHKITKRGQNVTFRCDPISEHNRLYWYRQTLGQGPEFLTYFQNEAQLEKSRLLSDRFSAERPKGSFSTLEIQRTEQGDSAMYLCASSYTGSRNTQYFGPGTRLTVL.

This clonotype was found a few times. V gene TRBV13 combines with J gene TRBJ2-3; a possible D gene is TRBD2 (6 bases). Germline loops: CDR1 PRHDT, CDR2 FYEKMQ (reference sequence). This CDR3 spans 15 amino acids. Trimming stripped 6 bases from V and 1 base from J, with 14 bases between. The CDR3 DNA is TGTGCCAGCAGTCCCCTGGCTAGCGGCACAGATACGCAGTATTTT. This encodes CASSPLASGTDTQYF.

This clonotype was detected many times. The CDR3, as DNA: TGTGCCAGCAGCCAAGGGGACGAGCAGTACTTC. Translated, it gives CASSQGDEQYF. This rearrangement joins TRBV3-1 to TRBJ2-7; unclear D gene. Germline V gene data show CDR1 as LGHDT and CDR2 as YNNKEL (reference sequence). The CDR3 consists of 11 residues. V lost 1 base and J lost 5, with 3 bases in between.

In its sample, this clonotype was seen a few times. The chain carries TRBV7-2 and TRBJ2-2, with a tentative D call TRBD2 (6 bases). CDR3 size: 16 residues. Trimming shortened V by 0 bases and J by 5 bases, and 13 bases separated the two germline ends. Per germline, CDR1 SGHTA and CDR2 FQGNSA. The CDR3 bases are TGTGCCAGCAGCTTAGCTCCGGGAGTGGTAACCGGGGAGCTGTTTTTT. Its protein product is CASSLAPGVVTGELFF. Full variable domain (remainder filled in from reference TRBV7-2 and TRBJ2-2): GAGVSQSPSNKVTEKGKDVELRCDPISGHTALYWYRQSLGQGLEFLIYFQGNSAPDKSGLPSDRFSAERTGGSVSTLTIQRTQQEDSAVYLCASSLAPGVVTGELFFGEGSRLTVL.

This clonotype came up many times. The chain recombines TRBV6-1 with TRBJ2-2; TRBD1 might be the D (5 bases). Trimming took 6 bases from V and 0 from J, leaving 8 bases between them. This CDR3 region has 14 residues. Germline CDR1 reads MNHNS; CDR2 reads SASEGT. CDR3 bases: TGTGCCAGCAGGGACACCGCGAACACCGGGGAGCTGTTTTTT. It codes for CASRDTANTGELFF.

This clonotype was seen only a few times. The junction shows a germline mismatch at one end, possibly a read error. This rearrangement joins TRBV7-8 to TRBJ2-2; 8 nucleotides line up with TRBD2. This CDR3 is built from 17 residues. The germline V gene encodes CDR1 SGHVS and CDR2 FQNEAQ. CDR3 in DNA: TGTGCCGGCAGCCGACCGGGCGGGAGGAAGAGTACCGGGGAGCTGTTTTTT. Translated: CAGSRPGGRKSTGELFF.

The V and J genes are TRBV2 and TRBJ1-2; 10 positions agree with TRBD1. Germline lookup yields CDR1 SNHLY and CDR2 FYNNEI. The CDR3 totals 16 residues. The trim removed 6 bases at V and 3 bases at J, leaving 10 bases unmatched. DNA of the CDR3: TGTGCCAGCAGCAGGGACAGGGGTCGACCCCACTATGGCTACACCTTC. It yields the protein CASSRDRGRPHYGYTF.

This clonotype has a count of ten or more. In DNA form, the CDR3 reads TGTGCCAGCAGTCCGGGGCCGCCTCACGAGCAGTACTTC. As protein: CASSPGPPHEQYF. The chain joins TRBV6-1 to TRBJ2-7; D may correspond to TRBD1 or TRBD2 (5 bases each). This CDR3 is built from 13 residues. CDR1 and CDR2 from the germline V gene are MNHNS and SASEGT. Trimming shortened V by 5 bases and J by 5 bases, and 13 bases separated the two germline ends.

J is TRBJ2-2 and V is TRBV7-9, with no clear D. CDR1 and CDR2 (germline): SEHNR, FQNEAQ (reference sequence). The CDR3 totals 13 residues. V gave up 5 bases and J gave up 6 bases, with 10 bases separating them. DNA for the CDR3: TGTGCCAGCAGCCATTCTATGGCCGGGGAGCTGTTTTTT. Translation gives CASSHSMAGELFF.

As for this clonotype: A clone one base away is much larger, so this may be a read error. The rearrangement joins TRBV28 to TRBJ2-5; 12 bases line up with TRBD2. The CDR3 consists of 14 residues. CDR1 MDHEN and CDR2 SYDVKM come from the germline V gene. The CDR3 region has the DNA TGTACCACCGCCCCGACTAGCGGGAGTGAGACCCAGTACTTC. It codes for CTTAPTSGSETQYF. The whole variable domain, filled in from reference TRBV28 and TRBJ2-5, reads DVKVTQSSRYLVKRTGEKVFLECVQDMDHENMFWYRQDPGLGLRLIYFSYDVKMKEKGDIPEGYSVSREKKERFSLILESASTNQTSMYLCTTAPTSGSETQYFGPGTRLLVL.

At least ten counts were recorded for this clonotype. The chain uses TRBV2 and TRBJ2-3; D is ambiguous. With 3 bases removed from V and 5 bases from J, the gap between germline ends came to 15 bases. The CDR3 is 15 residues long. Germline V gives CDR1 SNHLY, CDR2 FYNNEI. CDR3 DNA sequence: TGTGCCAGCAGTGATGACACCCACCCCGGAGATACGCAGTATTTT. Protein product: CASSDDTHPGDTQYF.

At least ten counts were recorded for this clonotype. The CDR3 spells CASSLREAEQFF. The CDR3 bases are TGTGCCAGCAGCTTAAGGGAGGCTGAGCAGTTCTTC. The J gene is TRBJ2-1, the V gene TRBV7-9; perhaps TRBD2 as D (6 bases). The CDR3 length is 12 residues. Per germline, CDR1 SEHNR and CDR2 FQNEAQ (reference sequence). V dropped 2 bases and J dropped 9 bases, with 8 bases sitting between them.

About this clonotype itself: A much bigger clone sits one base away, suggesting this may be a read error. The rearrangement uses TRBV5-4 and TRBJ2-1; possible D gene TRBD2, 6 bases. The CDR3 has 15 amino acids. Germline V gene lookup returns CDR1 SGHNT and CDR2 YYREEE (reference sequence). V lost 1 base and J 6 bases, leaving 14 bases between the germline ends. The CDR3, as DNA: TGTGCCAGCAGCTTGCGACTAGTGGACCTCAATGAGCAGTTCTTC. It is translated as CASSLRLVDLNEQFF.

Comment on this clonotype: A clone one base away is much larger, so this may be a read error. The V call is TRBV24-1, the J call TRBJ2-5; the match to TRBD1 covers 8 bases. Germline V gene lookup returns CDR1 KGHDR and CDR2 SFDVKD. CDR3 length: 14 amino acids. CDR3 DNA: TGTGCCGCCAGTGATTCAGGGGGCTTACGGACCCAGTACTTC. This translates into CAASDSGGLRTQYF.

The CDR3 DNA sequence: TGTGCCAGCAGTTACTCTCAATGGTATCAAGCCGGGGAGCTGTTTTTT. Amino acids: CASSYSQWYQAGELFF. The chain has TRBV6-6 and TRBJ2-2; D is ambiguous. The CDR3 runs to 16 residues. Per the germline V gene, CDR1 is MNHNY and CDR2 is SVGAGI (reference sequence). Between the trimmed V and J ends, which lost 0 bases and 6 bases, there was a span of 14 bases.

The DNA for the CDR3 is TGTGCCAGCAGTTATGGCCGGACAGGCCAAGACTACGAGCAGTACTTC. Encoded protein: CASSYGRTGQDYEQYF. The rearrangement uses TRBV6-5 and TRBJ2-7; 7 bases line up with TRBD1. J gave up 3 bases and V 3 bases, and 11 bases lay outside the gene matches. The length of the CDR3 is 16 residues. The V gene's germline CDR1 is MNHEY and CDR2 SVGAGI.

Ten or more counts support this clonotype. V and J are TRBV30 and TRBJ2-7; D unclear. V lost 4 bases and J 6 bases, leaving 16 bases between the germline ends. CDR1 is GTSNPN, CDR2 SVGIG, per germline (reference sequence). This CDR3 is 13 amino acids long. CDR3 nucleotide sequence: TGTGCCTGGAATGCCTTGGTCCTCGCCGAGCAGTACTTC. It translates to CAWNALVLAEQYF.

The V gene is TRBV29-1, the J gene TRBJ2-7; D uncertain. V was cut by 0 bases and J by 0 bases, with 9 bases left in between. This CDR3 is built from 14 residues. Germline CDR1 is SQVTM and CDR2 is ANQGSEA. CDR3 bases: TGCAGCGTTGAAGATGCTGGCAGCTCCTACGAGCAGTACTTC. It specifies CSVEDAGSSYEQYF.

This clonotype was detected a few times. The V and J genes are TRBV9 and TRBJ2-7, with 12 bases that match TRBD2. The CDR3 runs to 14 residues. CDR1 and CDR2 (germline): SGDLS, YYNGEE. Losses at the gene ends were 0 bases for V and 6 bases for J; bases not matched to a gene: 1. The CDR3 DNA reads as TGTGCCAGCAGCGTAGGACTAGCGGGAGTCGAGCAGTACTTC. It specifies CASSVGLAGVEQYF.

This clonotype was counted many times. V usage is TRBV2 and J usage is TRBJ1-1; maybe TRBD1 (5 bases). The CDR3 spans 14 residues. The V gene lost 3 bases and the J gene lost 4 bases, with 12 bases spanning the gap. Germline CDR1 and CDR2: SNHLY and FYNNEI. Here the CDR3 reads CASSEEGAGTEAFF. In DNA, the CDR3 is TGTGCCAGCAGTGAGGAAGGGGCGGGCACTGAAGCTTTCTTT.